A single TCR beta chain is shown here with its context. Its specificity is unknown. The study drew its donors from healthy HIV-negative adults without recent acute infections or vaccinations. The data were obtained in a study of shared clonotypes between healthy human individuals. Tens of thousands of T cell genomes, or approximately 280 ng DNA, went into unsorted PBMC replicate PCRs. This table comes from immunoSEQ multiplex PCR, and its TCRdb copy is limited to in-frame clones, with some not included. The sample shows 520,000 or so clones, 79% of them seen only once. Per germline, CDR1 SGHTA and CDR2 FQGNSA. V shed 1 base and J 7 bases; nucleotides not matched to a gene: 7. The CDR3 totals 15 residues. Findings and caveats of the study: Clonotype sharing across donors was expected to vary with sequencing depth.

The chain couples TRBV7-2 to TRBJ2-7; 10 positions agree with TRBD1. The sequenced sample consisted of PBMCs. The source is a woman between 40 and 55 years old in good health. Some clones in this sample may be carry-over from other donors' samples. Here the CDR3 reads CASSLGGQGNGEQYF. In DNA, the CDR3 is TGTGCCAGCAGCTTAGGGGGACAGGGGAATGGGGAGCAGTACTTC. Full variable domain (missing parts from reference TRBV7-2 and TRBJ2-7): GAGVSQSPSNKVTEKGKDVELRCDPISGHTALYWYRQSLGQGLEFLIYFQGNSAPDKSGLPSDRFSAERTGGSVSTLTIQRTQQEDSAVYLCASSLGGQGNGEQYFGPGTRLTVT.